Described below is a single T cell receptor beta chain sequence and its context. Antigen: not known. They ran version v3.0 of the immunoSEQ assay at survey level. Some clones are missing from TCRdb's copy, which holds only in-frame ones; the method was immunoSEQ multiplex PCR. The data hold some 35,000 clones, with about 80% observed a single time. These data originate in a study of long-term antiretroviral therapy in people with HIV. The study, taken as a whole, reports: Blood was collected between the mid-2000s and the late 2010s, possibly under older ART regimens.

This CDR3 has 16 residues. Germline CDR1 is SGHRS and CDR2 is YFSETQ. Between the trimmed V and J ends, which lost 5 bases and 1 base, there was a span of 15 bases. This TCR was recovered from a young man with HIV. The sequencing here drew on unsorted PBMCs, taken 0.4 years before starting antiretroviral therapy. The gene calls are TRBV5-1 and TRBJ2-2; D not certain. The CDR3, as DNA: TGCGCCAGCAGATCCGAGCCCATTGGGAACACCGGGGAGCTGTTTTTT. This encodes CASRSEPIGNTGELFF.